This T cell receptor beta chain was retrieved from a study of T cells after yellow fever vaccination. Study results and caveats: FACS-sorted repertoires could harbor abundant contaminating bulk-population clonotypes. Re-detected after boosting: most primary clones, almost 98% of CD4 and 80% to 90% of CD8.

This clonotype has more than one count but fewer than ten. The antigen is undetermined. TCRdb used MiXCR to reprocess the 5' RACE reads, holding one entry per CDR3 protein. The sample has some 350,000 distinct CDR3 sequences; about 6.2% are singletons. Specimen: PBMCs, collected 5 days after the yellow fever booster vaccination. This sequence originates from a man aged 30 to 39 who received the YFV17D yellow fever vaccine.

The CDR3 is CASSQFLRPKNQPQHF. The CDR3 coding sequence is TGCGCCAGCAGCCAATTCTTACGGCCAAAGAATCAGCCCCAGCATTTT. The gene calls are TRBV4-3 and TRBJ1-5; D is ambiguous. The germline V gene has CDR1 LGHNA and CDR2 YSLEER. The germline V and J ends were trimmed by 2 bases and 4 bases, with 15 bases remaining between them. CDR3 length equals 16 residues.